This T cell receptor beta chain is from a study of blood T cell repertoires in COVID-19. About the research overall: Italy, Spain and the United States were the sources of the convalescent and acute COVID-19 samples. Nucleic acid was either cDNA or gDNA, and it came from T cells, B-cell-depleted T cells, or PBMCs.

This CDR3 contains 16 residues. With 5 bases clipped from V and 4 bases from J, the junction kept 13 bases outside the gene matches. Per the germline V gene, CDR1 is SGHNT and CDR2 is YENEEA. Original methodology: Counts of nucleated cells, estimated from reference gene primer amplification, were obtained. The repertoire was sequenced with immunoSEQ multiplex PCR; TCRdb's copy has only in-frame clones and lacks some. Clone size and V and J calls were adopted from that table, with D and trimming inferred from the DNA. Found here are 220,000 or so clones, 85% to 90% of them singletons; the top ten hold approximately 3.8%. Participants were placed into cohorts based on the clinical history they reported.

The TCR sequence derives from a woman younger than 35 in a cohort exposed to, infected with or recovered from COVID-19 (not recorded which). The specimen sequenced was PBMCs or T cells enriched from blood (not recorded which). V usage is TRBV11-3 and J usage is TRBJ2-5, with 7 bases that match TRBD2. CDR3 residues: CASSQGGSWGIETQYF. The CDR3 nucleotides read TGTGCCAGCAGCCAAGGCGGGAGTTGGGGTATAGAGACCCAGTACTTC. Full variable domain (rest looked up from reference TRBV11-3 and TRBJ2-5): EAGVVQSPRYKIIEKKQPVAFWCNPISGHNTLYWYLQNLGQGPELLIRYENEEAVDDSQLPKDRFSAERLKGVDSTLKIQPAELGDSAVYLCASSQGGSWGIETQYFGPGTRLLVL.